The rows below give T cell receptor beta chains drawn from one sample of a study of T cells after yellow fever vaccination. TCRdb reanalysed the 5' RACE reads using MiXCR and keeps one entry per CDR3 protein. The sample lists just over 250,000 distinct CDR3 sequences, around 4.9% occurring once. The specimen comprised CD4+ T cells sorted from PBMCs, sampled on the day of the yellow fever booster vaccination. These receptors were collected from a man aged 18 to 29 who received the YFV17D yellow fever vaccine. Both conserved end residues are part of each CDR3. The D gene is left open where the match is weak. Some rows have no size entry. The others give once, few or many, or a class for an expanded clone.

>many|TRBJ2-7|TRBD1|TRBV7-2
CASSGRDSYEQYF
TGTGCCAGCAGCGGACGGGACAGCTACGAGCAGTACTTC
>many|TRBJ2-3|.|TRBV5-1
CASSLAQDTDTQYF
TGCGCCAGCAGCTTGGCCCAGGACACAGATACGCAGTATTTT
>many|TRBJ1-2|.|TRBV12-3/TRBV12-4
CASSLPWVSGYTF
TGTGCCAGCAGTTTGCCATGGGTCTCTGGCTACACCTTC
>many|TRBJ1-2|.|TRBV18
CASSPMDGYGYTF
TGTGCCAGCTCGCCTATGGACGGCTATGGCTACACCTTC
>few|TRBJ1-4|.|TRBV4-2
CASSQGRMFF
TGTGCCAGCAGCCAAGGTCGAATGTTTTTT
>few|TRBJ1-6|.|TRBV7-9
CASSPGRGNHNSPLHF
TGTGCCAGCAGTCCCGGGCGGGGGAATCATAATTCACCCCTCCACTTT
>many|TRBJ2-2|.|TRBV6-2/TRBV6-3
CASSRRGWDTGELFF
TGTGCCAGCAGTCGACGCGGGTGGGACACCGGGGAGCTGTTTTTT
>many|TRBJ1-3|.|TRBV9
CASSVVGAFGNTIYF
TGTGCCAGCAGCGTCGTCGGGGCCTTCGGAAACACCATATATTTT
>few|TRBJ1-1|.|TRBV30
CAWLGGEAFF
TGTGCCTGGTTGGGGGGTGAAGCTTTCTTT
>many|TRBJ1-6|.|TRBV6-5
CASARNRSPLHF
TGTGCCAGCGCTCGGAATCGGTCACCCCTCCACTTT
>many|TRBJ2-5|TRBD2|TRBV3-1
CASSQDLTSGGRTQYF
TGTGCCAGCAGCCAAGATCTTACTAGCGGGGGGCGGACCCAGTACTTC
>.|TRBJ2-3|TRBD2|TRBV19
CASSLAGGPRGDTQYF
TGTGCCAGTAGTTTAGCGGGGGGGCCCCGGGGAGATACGCAGTATTTT
>few|TRBJ1-5|.|TRBV12-3/TRBV12-4
CASSLPGGNQPQHF
TGTGCCAGCAGTTTACCCGGGGGCAATCAGCCCCAGCATTTT
>.|TRBJ2-3|.|TRBV5-1
CASDPGGLTTDTQYF
TGCGCCAGCGACCCGGGGGGCTTAACCACAGATACGCAGTATTTT
>few|TRBJ1-2|.|TRBV6-5
CASGPVSAVDYGYTF
TGTGCCAGCGGACCCGTATCGGCAGTTGACTATGGCTACACCTTC
>.|TRBJ1-4|.|TRBV20-1
CSAYSPTAEKLFF
TGCAGTGCTTACTCCCCCACCGCTGAAAAACTGTTTTTT
>.|TRBJ2-2|.|TRBV6-2/TRBV6-3
CASSFVEGGELFF
TGTGCCAGCAGTTTTGTCGAGGGCGGGGAGCTGTTTTTT
>.|TRBJ2-1|.|TRBV3-1
CASSQWNANNEQFF
TGTGCCAGCAGCCAATGGAACGCAAACAATGAGCAGTTCTTC
>.|TRBJ1-1|.|TRBV11-2
CASSLGRATVEAFF
TGTGCCAGCAGCTTAGGCCGGGCTACAGTTGAAGCTTTCTTT
>.|TRBJ2-3|TRBD1|TRBV7-2
CASSTGGPHSTDTQYF
TGTGCCAGCAGCACAGGGGGCCCACACAGCACAGATACGCAGTATTTT
>few|TRBJ1-1|.|TRBV5-6
CASSLAIGQGEAFF
TGTGCCAGCAGCTTGGCCATAGGGCAGGGGGAAGCTTTCTTT
>few|TRBJ1-6|.|TRBV2
CASSITRNNSPLHF
TGTGCCAGCAGTATAACCCGCAATAATTCACCCCTCCACTTT
>.|TRBJ1-1|TRBD1|TRBV6-2/TRBV6-3
CASSYSGQGAAEAFF
TGTGCCAGCAGTTACTCCGGACAGGGGGCCGCTGAAGCTTTCTTT
>.|TRBJ2-1|.|TRBV5-1
CASSPQVYTRDHNEQFF
TGCGCCAGCAGCCCCCAGGTATATACCAGGGACCACAATGAGCAGTTCTTC
>few|TRBJ1-5|.|TRBV2
CASSEAAGRGQPQHF
TGTGCCAGCAGTGAAGCGGCAGGGCGGGGGCAGCCCCAGCATTTT
>.|TRBJ2-7|.|TRBV5-1
CASSTPPGQGPPYEQYF
TGCGCCAGCAGCACGCCGCCGGGTCAGGGGCCCCCCTACGAGCAGTACTTC
>.|TRBJ2-7|.|TRBV12-3/TRBV12-4
CASSPRSPSHYEQYF
TGTGCCAGCAGTCCCCGGTCCCCCAGCCACTACGAGCAGTACTTC
>.|TRBJ2-5|.|TRBV5-1
CASSPSGRTQETQYF
TGCGCCAGCAGCCCGTCCGGACGTACGCAAGAGACCCAGTACTTC
>few|TRBJ1-4|.|TRBV12-3/TRBV12-4
CASRLRETVEKLFF
TGTGCCAGCAGACTACGGGAGACCGTTGAAAAACTGTTTTTT
>few|TRBJ1-1|.|TRBV4-2
CASSQQGSYTEAFF
TGTGCCAGCAGCCAGCAGGGGTCTTACACTGAAGCTTTCTTT
>once|TRBJ2-1|.|TRBV20-1
CSARDARNNEQFF
TGCAGTGCTCGGGACGCAAGGAACAATGAGCAGTTCTTC
>.|TRBJ2-7|.|TRBV2
CASSESPHEQYF
TGTGCCAGCAGCGAAAGCCCCCACGAGCAGTACTTC
>few|TRBJ2-2|.|TRBV5-5
CASSLGQLVGELFF
TGTGCCAGCAGCTTGGGACAGCTGGTCGGGGAGCTGTTTTTT
>many|TRBJ2-5|.|TRBV20-1
CSANRGGGRGETQYF
TGCAGTGCTAATCGAGGAGGGGGGCGAGGGGAGACCCAGTACTTC
>.|TRBJ1-1|.|TRBV7-8
CASSPVRVKTEAFF
TGTGCCAGCAGCCCGGTGAGGGTTAAGACTGAAGCTTTCTTT
>.|TRBJ1-6|.|TRBV5-5
CASSGVPNINSPLHF
TGTGCCAGCAGCGGAGTACCCAATATTAATTCACCCCTCCACTTT
>.|TRBJ2-7|.|TRBV18
CASSPSTYEQYF
TGTGCCAGCTCACCAAGCACCTACGAGCAGTACTTC
>.|TRBJ2-3|.|TRBV4-3
CASSQDWVGGPTDTQYF
TGCGCCAGCAGCCAAGATTGGGTGGGGGGGCCAACAGATACGCAGTATTTT
>.|TRBJ2-5|TRBD1|TRBV18
CASSPRGGSQETQYF
TGTGCCAGCTCACCAAGAGGGGGCTCACAAGAGACCCAGTACTTC
>few|TRBJ2-1|.|TRBV19
CASKWGDEQFF
TGTGCCAGTAAGTGGGGCGATGAGCAGTTCTTC
>few|TRBJ2-5|.|TRBV5-5
CASSLGSGIQETQYF
TGTGCCAGCAGCTTGGGGTCAGGAATACAAGAGACCCAGTACTTC
>many|TRBJ2-7|TRBD1|TRBV19
CASSRDSLSYEQYF
TGTGCCAGTAGCCGGGACAGCCTCTCCTACGAGCAGTACTTC
>.|TRBJ2-7|.|TRBV6-5
CASSYSRSGVYEQYF
TGTGCCAGCAGTTACTCGCGTTCGGGGGTCTACGAGCAGTACTTC
>many|TRBJ2-5|.|TRBV4-3
CASSQVGGGQTQYF
TGCGCCAGCAGCCAAGTGGGCGGCGGGCAGACCCAGTACTTC
>.|TRBJ2-3|TRBD2|TRBV6-6
CASRLTSGDTDTQYF
TGTGCCAGCAGGCTGACTAGCGGGGACACAGATACGCAGTATTTT
>few|TRBJ1-1|.|TRBV12-3/TRBV12-4
CASTLRGHRKAFF
TGTGCCAGCACCCTAAGGGGACACCGAAAAGCTTTCTTT
>few|TRBJ1-3|.|TRBV5-1
CASSFRTGTGNTIYF
TGCGCCAGCAGTTTCCGGACGGGAACTGGAAACACCATATATTTT
>.|TRBJ1-5|.|TRBV7-2
CASSSYDQPQHF
TGTGCCAGCAGCTCATACGATCAGCCCCAGCATTTT
>few|TRBJ2-2|TRBD1|TRBV12-3/TRBV12-4
CASSRTGVTGELFF
TGTGCCAGCAGTAGGACAGGGGTTACCGGGGAGCTGTTTTTT
>few|TRBJ2-3|TRBD1|TRBV20-1
CSAKQGAQGDTQYF
TGCAGTGCTAAGCAGGGGGCGCAGGGAGATACGCAGTATTTT
>.|TRBJ2-5|.|TRBV7-2
CASSFRNFETQYF
TGTGCCAGCAGCTTCAGGAATTTTGAGACCCAGTACTTC
>.|TRBJ2-2|.|TRBV7-2
CASSFYRNTGELFF
TGTGCCAGCAGCTTCTACAGGAACACCGGGGAGCTGTTTTTT
>many|TRBJ2-5|TRBD1|TRBV29-1
CSTWDRGTETQYF
TGCAGCACCTGGGACAGGGGGACAGAGACCCAGTACTTC
>many|TRBJ2-3|.|TRBV27
CASSTLGGATDTQYF
TGTGCCAGCAGTACCTTAGGGGGGGCCACAGATACGCAGTATTTT
>few|TRBJ1-5|.|TRBV4-3
CASSQETAANQPQHF
TGCGCCAGCAGCCAAGAAACAGCCGCCAATCAGCCCCAGCATTTT
>.|TRBJ2-3|.|TRBV4-2
CASSQGGISTDTQYF
TGTGCCAGCAGCCAAGGGGGGATTAGCACAGATACGCAGTATTTT
>many|TRBJ1-1|.|TRBV29-1
CSGSQGWGMNTEAFF
TGCAGCGGGTCCCAGGGCTGGGGTATGAACACTGAAGCTTTCTTT